The clone carrying this T cell receptor beta chain was recorded at least ten times. The data belong to a study of metastatic and nonmetastatic thyroid tumors. Among the patients, none had received any treatment before thyroid surgery. The V end lost 9 bases, the J end lost 4 bases, and 15 bases lay between the germline ends. Germline values: CDR1 SNHLY, CDR2 FYNNEI. The CDR3 loop spans 13 amino acids. Through MiXCR, TCRdb re-clonotyped the PCR reads. The sample consists of 5,500 to 7,500 clones, just under 30% of them appearing once. This sequence was found in a female donor with papillary thyroid cancer or a benign thyroid nodule (not recorded which). Some clones in this sample may be carry-over from other donors' samples. V is TRBV2 and J is TRBJ1-2, with D possibly TRBD1 on 5 matching bases. Sample: adjacent normal tissue. CDR3: CASRDDQGYGYTF. CDR3 DNA: TGTGCCAGTAGGGACGACCAGGGCTATGGCTACACCTTC.